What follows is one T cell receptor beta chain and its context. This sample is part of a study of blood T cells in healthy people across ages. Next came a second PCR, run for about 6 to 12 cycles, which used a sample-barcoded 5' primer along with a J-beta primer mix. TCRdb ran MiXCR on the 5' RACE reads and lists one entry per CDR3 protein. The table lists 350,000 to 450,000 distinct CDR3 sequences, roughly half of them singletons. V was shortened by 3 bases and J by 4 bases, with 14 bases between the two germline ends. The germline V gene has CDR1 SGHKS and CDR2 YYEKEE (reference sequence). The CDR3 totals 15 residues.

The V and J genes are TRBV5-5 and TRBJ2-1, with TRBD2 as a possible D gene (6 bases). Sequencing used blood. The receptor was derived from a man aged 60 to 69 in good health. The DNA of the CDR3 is TGTGCCAGCAGCTCTAGCGTAGGAGGGTACAATGAGCAGTTCTTC. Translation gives CASSSSVGGYNEQFF. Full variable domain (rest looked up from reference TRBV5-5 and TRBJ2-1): DAGVTQSPTHLIKTRGQQVTLRCSPISGHKSVSWYQQVLGQGPQFIFQYYEKEERGRGNFPDRFSARQFPNYSSELNVNALLLGDSALYLCASSSSVGGYNEQFFGPGTRLTVL.